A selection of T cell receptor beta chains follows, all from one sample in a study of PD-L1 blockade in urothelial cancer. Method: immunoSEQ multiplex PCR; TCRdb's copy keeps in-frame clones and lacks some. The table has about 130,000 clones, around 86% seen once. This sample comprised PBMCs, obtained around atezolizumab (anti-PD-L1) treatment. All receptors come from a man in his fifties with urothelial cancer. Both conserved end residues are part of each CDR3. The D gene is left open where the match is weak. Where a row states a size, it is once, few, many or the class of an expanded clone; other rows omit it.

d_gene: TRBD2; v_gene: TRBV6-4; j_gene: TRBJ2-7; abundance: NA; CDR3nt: TGTGCCAGCAGTCTTTCAGCGGGAGACCTAAACGAGCAGTACTTC; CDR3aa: CASSLSAGDLNEQYF
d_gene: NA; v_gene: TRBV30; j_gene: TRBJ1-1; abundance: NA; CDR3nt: TGTGCCTGGACCAGGCGGGCTGAAGCTTTCTTT; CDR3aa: CAWTRRAEAFF
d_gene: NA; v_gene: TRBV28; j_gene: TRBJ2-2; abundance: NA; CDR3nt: TGTGCCAGCAGTACGAGGCTAGCGAGTACCGGGGAGCTGTTTTTT; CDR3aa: CASSTRLASTGELFF
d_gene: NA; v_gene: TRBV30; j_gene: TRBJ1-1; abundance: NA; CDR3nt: TGTGCCTGGAGAGCCAGGACAGTCTGGAACACTGAAGCTTTCTTT; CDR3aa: CAWRARTVWNTEAFF
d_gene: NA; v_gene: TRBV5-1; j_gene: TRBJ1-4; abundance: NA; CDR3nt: TGCGCCAGCAGCTTGGTTGGGGGGGATGGTGAAAAACTGTTTTTT; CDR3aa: CASSLVGGDGEKLFF
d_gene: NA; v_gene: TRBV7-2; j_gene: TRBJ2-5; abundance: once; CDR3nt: TGTGCCAGCAGCCCCAACCGACTAGTGGGGGAGACCCAGTACTTC; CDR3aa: CASSPNRLVGETQYF
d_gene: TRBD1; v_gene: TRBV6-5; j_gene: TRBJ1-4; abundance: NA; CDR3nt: TGTGCCACAGGGGGCGCGAAGGGTGAAAAACTGTTTTTT; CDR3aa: CATGGAKGEKLFF
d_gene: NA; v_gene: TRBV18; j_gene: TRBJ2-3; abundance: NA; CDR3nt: TGTGCCAGCTCGGATACAGGGACGGATACGCAGTATTTT; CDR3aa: CASSDTGTDTQYF
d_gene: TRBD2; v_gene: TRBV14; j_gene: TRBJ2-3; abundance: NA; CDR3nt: TGTGCCAGCAGCCCGGGACTAGCGGGGATCCGGAGCACAGATACGCAGTATTTT; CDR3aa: CASSPGLAGIRSTDTQYF
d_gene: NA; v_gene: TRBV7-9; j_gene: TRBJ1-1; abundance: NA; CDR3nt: TGTGCCAGCACACCATGGGGAGGGACGAACACTGAAGCTTTCTTT; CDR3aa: CASTPWGGTNTEAFF
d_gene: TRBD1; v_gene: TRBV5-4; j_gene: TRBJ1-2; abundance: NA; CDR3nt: TGTGCCAGCAGCCACGACAGGGGATACGGCTACACCTTC; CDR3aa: CASSHDRGYGYTF
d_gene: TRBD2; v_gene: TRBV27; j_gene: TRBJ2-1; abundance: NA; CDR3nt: TGTGCCAGCAGTTCAGTGACTAGCGGGAGACGGGTTGAGCAGTTCTTC; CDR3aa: CASSSVTSGRRVEQFF
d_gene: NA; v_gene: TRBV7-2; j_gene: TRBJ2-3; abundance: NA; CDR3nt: TGTGCCAGCAGAGCTAGCACAGATACGCAGTATTTT; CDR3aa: CASRASTDTQYF
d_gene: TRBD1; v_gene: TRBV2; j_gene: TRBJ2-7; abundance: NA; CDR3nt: TGTGCCAGCAGTGTAAACAGGGGTTTTACCTACGAGCAGTACTTC; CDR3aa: CASSVNRGFTYEQYF
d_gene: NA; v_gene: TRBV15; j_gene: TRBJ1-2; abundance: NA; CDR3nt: TGTGCCACCAGCAGAGCTCGGACAGCAGTTTACGGCTACACCTTC; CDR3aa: CATSRARTAVYGYTF
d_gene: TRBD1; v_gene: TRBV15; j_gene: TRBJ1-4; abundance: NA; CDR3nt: TGTGCCACCAGCAGGGACAGGGGGGAAAAACTGTTTTTT; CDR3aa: CATSRDRGEKLFF
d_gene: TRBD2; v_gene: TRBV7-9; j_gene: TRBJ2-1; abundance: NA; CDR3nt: TGTGCCAGCACCCCCCGGGACGGGACTATCTACAATGAGCAGTTCTTC; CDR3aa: CASTPRDGTIYNEQFF
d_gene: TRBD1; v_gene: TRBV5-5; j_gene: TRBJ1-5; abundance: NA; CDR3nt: TGTGCCAGCAGCTGGGGACAGGGACAACAAACGCCCCAGCATTTT; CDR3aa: CASSWGQGQQTPQHF
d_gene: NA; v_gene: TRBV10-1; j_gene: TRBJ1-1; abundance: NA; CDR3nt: TGCGCCAGCAGTGAGGCGGGGGCGAAAACTGAAGCTTTCTTT; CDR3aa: CASSEAGAKTEAFF
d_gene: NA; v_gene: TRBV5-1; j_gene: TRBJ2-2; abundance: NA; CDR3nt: TGCGCCAGCAGTAGGACAAACACCGGGGAGCTGTTTTTT; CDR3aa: CASSRTNTGELFF
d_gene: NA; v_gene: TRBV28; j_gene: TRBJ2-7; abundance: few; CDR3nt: TGTGCCAGCAAAGCGGCAGATACATTTTCCTTTCTACGTTACGAGCAGTACTTC; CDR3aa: CASKAADTFSFLRYEQYF
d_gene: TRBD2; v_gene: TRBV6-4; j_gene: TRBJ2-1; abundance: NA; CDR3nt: TGTGCCAGCAGCCCCACTAGCGTCGGCGAGCAGTTCTTC; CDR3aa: CASSPTSVGEQFF
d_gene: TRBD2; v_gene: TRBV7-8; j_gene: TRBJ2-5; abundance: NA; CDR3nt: TGTGCCAGCAGACCTAGGCGGGGACGACGGGGGGTAGAAGAGACCCAGTACTTC; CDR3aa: CASRPRRGRRGVEETQYF
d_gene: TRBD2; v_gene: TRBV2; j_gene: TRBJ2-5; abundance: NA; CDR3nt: TGTGCCAGCAGTGGCGTACTAGCGGGCCAAGAGACCCAGTACTTC; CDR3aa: CASSGVLAGQETQYF
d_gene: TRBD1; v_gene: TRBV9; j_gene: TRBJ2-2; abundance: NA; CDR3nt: TGTGCCAGCAGCCCAATAGGACAGGGGGTCACCGGGGAGCTGTTTTTT; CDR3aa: CASSPIGQGVTGELFF
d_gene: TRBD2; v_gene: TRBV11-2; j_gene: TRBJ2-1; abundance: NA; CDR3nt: TGTGCCAGCAGATTAGCGGGGAGGAGTTCGAATGAGCAGTTCTTC; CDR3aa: CASRLAGRSSNEQFF
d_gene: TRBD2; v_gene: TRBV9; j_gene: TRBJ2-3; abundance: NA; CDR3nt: TGTGCCAGCAGCGTTAAACTAGCGGGAGGGCCCACAGATACGCAGTATTTT; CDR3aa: CASSVKLAGGPTDTQYF
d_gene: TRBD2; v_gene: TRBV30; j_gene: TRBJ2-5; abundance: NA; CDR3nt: TGTGCCTGTTCGGGGGGGTTTAAAGAAGAGACCCAGTACTTC; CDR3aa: CACSGGFKEETQYF
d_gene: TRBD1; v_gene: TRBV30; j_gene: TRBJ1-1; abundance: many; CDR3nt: TGTGCCTGGGAAAGACAGGGGTCTGAAGCTTTCTTT; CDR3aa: CAWERQGSEAFF
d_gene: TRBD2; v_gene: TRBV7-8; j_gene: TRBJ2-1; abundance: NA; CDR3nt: TGTGCCAGCAGCTTAGCGCAGGGACTAGCGGGAACCTATGAGCAGTTCTTC; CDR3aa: CASSLAQGLAGTYEQFF
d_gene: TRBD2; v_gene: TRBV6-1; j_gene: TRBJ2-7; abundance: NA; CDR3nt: TGTGCCAGCAGTGGGCCAGCGGGAAGCGAGCAGTACTTC; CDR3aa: CASSGPAGSEQYF
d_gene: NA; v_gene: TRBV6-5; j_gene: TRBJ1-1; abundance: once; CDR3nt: TGTGCCAGCAGTTACTCGACCGGGGGATTGTACACTGAAGCTTTCTTT; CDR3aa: CASSYSTGGLYTEAFF
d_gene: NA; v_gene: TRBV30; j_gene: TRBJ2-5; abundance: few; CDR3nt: TGTGCCTGGAGTCGGAGAGGGCTCAAGTACTTC; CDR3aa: CAWSRRGLKYF
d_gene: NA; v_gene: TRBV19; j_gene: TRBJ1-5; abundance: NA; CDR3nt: TGTGCCAGTAGTATAGGTCGCAGTCGGCCCCAGCATTTT; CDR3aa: CASSIGRSRPQHF
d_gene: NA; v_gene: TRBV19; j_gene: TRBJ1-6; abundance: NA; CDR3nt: TGTGCCAGTATGCGGACATCTAATTCACCCCTCCACTTT; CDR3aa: CASMRTSNSPLHF
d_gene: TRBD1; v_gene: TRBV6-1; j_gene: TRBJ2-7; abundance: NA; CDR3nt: TGTGCCAGCAGTGCTTCGACAGGGGGCGGTCGAGGGGAGCAGTACTTC; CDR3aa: CASSASTGGGRGEQYF
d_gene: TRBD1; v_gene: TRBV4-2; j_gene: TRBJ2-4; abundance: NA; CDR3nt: TGTGCCAGCAGCCCAGGACAGGGCCAAAACATTCAGTACTTC; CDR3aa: CASSPGQGQNIQYF
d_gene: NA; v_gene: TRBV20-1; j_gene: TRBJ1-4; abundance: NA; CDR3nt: TGCAGTGCCCTAGATGAAAAACTGTTTTTT; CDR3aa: CSALDEKLFF
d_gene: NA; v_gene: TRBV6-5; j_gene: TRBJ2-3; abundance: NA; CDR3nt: TGTGCCAGCAGTTACTCGAGTGGCACAGATACGCAGTATTTT; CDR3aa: CASSYSSGTDTQYF
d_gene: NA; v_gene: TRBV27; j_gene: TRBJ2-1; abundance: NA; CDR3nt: TGTGCCAGCAGTTTAATGGGCGCTAGCGTGATCTACAATGAGCAGTTCTTC; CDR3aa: CASSLMGASVIYNEQFF
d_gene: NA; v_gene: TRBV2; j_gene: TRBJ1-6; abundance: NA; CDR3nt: TGTGCCAGCACCCCGGGGTCCCGTTCACCCCTCCACTTT; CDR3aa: CASTPGSRSPLHF
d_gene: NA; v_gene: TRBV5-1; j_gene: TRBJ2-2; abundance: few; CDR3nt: TGCGCCAGCAGCTTGGCCGCAGGGGAGTACGCCGGGGAGCTGTTTTTT; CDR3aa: CASSLAAGEYAGELFF
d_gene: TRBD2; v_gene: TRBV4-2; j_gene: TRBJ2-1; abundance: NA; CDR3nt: TGTGCCAGCAGCCAGACTAGCGGGGGATACAATGAGCAGTTCTTC; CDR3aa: CASSQTSGGYNEQFF
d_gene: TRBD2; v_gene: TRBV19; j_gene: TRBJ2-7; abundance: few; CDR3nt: TGTGCCAGTAGTATGGGACTAGCGGGCCCCCGGGAGCAGTACTTC; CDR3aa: CASSMGLAGPREQYF
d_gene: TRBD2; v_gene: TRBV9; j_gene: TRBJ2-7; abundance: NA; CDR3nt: TGTGCCAGCAGCCTTGGACTAGCGGGAGTCGACGAGCAGTACTTC; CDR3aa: CASSLGLAGVDEQYF
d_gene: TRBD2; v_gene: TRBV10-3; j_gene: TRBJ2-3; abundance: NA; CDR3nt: TGTGCCATCAGTACGGCGGGAGGAGAAGATACGCAGTATTTT; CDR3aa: CAISTAGGEDTQYF
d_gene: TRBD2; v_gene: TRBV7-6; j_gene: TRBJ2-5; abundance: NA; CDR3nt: TGTGCCAGCAGCTTCCCGTGGGGGAGGGGAGAGACCCAGTACTTC; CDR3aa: CASSFPWGRGETQYF
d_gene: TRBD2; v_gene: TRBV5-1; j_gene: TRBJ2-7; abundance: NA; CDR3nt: TGCGCCAGCAGACCGGACGGACTAGCGGGGGCCGGGGGGCAGTACTTC; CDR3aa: CASRPDGLAGAGGQYF
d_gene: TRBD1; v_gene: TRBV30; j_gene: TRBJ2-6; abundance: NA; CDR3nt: TGTGCCTGGGGACAGGCTGGGGCCAACGTCCTGACTTTC; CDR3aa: CAWGQAGANVLTF
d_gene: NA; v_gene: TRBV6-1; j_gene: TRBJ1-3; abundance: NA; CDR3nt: TGTGCCAGCAGTGAAGCGGCAGGTCTCGGCTCTGGAAACACCATATATTTT; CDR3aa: CASSEAAGLGSGNTIYF